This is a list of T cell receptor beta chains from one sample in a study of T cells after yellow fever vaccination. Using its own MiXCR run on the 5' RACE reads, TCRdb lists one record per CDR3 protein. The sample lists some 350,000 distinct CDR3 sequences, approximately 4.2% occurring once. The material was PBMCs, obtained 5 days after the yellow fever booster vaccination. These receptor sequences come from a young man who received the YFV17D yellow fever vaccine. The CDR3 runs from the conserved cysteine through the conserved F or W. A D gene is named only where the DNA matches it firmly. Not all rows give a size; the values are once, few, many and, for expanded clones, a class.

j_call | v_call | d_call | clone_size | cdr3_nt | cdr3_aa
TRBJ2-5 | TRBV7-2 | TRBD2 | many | TGTGCCAGCAGCCAAGCGGGGCAAGAGACCCAGTACTTC | CASSQAGQETQYF
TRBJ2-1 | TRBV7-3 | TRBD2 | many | TGTGCCAGCAGCTTGATCGGGGGGGCCCACAATGAGCAGTTCTTC | CASSLIGGAHNEQFF
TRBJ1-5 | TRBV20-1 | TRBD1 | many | TGCAGTGTCATCGGGACAGGCAATCAGCCCCAGCATTTT | CSVIGTGNQPQHF
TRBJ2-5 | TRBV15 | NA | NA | TGTGCCACCCGAAGTGGGGCAGAGACCCAGTACTTC | CATRSGAETQYF
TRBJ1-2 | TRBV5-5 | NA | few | TGTGCCAGCAGCTTGATCGGGAGCACCTTC | CASSLIGSTF
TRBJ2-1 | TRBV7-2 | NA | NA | TGTGCCAGCAGCTTCCCCGGGGGGCGTCCCTACAATGAGCAGTTCTTC | CASSFPGGRPYNEQFF
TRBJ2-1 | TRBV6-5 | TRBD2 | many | TGTGCCAGCGGACTAGCGGGGGGGTACAATGAGCAGTTCTTC | CASGLAGGYNEQFF
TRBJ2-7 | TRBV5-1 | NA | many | TGCGCCAGCAGCCTCAACGCCTACGAGCAGTACTTC | CASSLNAYEQYF
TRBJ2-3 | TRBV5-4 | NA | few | TGTGCCAGCAGCTTTGGTTATCGTCATAGCACAGATACGCAGTATTTT | CASSFGYRHSTDTQYF
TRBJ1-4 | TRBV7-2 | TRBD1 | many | TGTGCCAGCAGCCGCCGAGGGGGCAGGGAAAAACTGTTTTTT | CASSRRGGREKLFF